The 6 T cell receptor beta chains presented below share a single source sample, sequenced in a study of blood T cell repertoires in COVID-19. Assay: immunoSEQ multiplex PCR; the TCRdb copy retains only in-frame clones and omits some. The table has 100,000 or so clones, around 87% seen once. The sample comprised peripheral blood. These receptors were obtained from a human donor in a cohort sampled during active COVID-19.

The chain uses TRBV5-1 and TRBJ2-7; 13 nucleotides align to TRBD2. Per germline, CDR1 SGHRS and CDR2 YFSETQ. Trimming cost V 4 bases and J 3 bases; bases outside gene matches: 13. This CDR3 spans 18 amino acids. The CDR3 bases are TGCGCCAGCAGCAAAGGACTAGCGGGGGAACACACAATCTACGAGCAGTACTTC. Translating gives CASSKGLAGEHTIYEQYF.

V and J are TRBV29-1 and TRBJ2-3, with 7 bases matching TRBD1. CDR3 length: 13 residues. Germline CDR1 SQVTM, CDR2 ANQGSEA. Losses at the gene ends were 4 bases for V and 4 bases for J; bases not matched to a gene: 5. CDR3 bases: TGCAGCGTTGGACAGGGAAACCCAGATACGCAGTATTTT. Its translation is CSVGQGNPDTQYF.

This chain links TRBV7-9 with TRBJ2-7; 12 bases match TRBD1. The CDR3 has 17 amino acids. CDR1 SEHNR and CDR2 FQNEAQ come from the germline V gene (reference sequence). V lost 0 bases and J lost 5; bases outside the gene matches: 8. CDR3: CASSLAEPRDRGHEQYF. The CDR3 DNA is TGTGCCAGCAGCTTAGCTGAACCCCGGGACAGGGGGCACGAGCAGTACTTC. Based on the CDR3 plus reference TRBV7-9 and TRBJ2-7, the full variable domain is DTGVSQNPRHKITKRGQNVTFRCDPISEHNRLYWYRQTLGQGPEFLTYFQNEAQLEKSRLLSDRFSAERPKGSFSTLEIQRTEQGDSAMYLCASSLAEPRDRGHEQYFGPGTRLTVT.

In its sample, this clone was seen a few times. The chain has TRBV14 and TRBJ1-1; maybe TRBD1 (5 bases). The germline V gene encodes CDR1 SGHDN and CDR2 FVKESK. The CDR3 totals 13 residues. V was clipped by 0 bases and J by 7 bases, with 9 bases between them. The CDR3 nucleotides read TGTGCCAGCAGCCAAGACAGGGTAAATGAAGCTTTCTTT. As protein: CASSQDRVNEAFF.

To note about this clone: Other DNA sequences in the sample encode the same CDR3. The gene calls are TRBV28 and TRBJ2-7, with TRBD1 matching 7 bases. Germline lookup yields CDR1 MDHEN and CDR2 SYDVKM. After removal of 7 bases from V and 2 bases from J, the junction contained 11 bases not matched to a gene. The CDR3 sequence is 15 residues long. CDR3 amino acids: CASITRDRGPYEQYF. The CDR3 nucleotides are TGTGCCAGCATTACCCGGGACAGAGGACCCTACGAGCAGTACTTC.

The chain has TRBV5-6 and TRBJ1-2, with 7 bases aligning to TRBD1. The CDR3 totals 18 residues. The V gene's germline CDR1 is SGHDT and CDR2 YYEEEE. The V and J ends lost 1 base and 0 bases, in that order; junction bases with no gene match: 12. In DNA form, the CDR3 reads TGTGCCAGCAGCTTGTTCCTGACAGGGCCCCTTACTAACTATGGCTACACCTTC. Protein sequence: CASSLFLTGPLTNYGYTF.